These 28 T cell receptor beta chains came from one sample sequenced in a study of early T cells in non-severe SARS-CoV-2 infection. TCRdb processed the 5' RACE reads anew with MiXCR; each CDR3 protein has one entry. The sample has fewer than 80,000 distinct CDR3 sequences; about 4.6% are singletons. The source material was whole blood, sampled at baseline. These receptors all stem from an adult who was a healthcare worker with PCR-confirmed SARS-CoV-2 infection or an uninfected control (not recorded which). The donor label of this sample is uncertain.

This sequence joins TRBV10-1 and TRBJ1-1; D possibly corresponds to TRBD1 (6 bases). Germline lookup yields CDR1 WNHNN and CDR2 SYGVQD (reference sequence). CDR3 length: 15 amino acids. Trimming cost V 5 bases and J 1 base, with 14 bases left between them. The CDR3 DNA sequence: TGCGCCAGCAGTACAGGGTCCCCAGGGAACACTGAAGCTTTCTTT. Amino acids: CASSTGSPGNTEAFF.

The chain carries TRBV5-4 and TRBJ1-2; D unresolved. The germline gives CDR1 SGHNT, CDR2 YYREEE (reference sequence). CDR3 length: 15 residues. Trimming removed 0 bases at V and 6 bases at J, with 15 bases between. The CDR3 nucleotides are TGTGCCAGCAGCTTGGCGACGTTTATAGGGCATGGCTACACCTTC. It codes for CASSLATFIGHGYTF.

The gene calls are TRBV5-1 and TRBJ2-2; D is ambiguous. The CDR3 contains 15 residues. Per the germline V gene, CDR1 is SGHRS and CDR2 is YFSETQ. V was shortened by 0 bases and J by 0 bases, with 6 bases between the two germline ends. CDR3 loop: CASSLGGSNTGELFF. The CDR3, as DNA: TGCGCCAGCAGCTTGGGGGGATCGAACACCGGGGAGCTGTTTTTT.

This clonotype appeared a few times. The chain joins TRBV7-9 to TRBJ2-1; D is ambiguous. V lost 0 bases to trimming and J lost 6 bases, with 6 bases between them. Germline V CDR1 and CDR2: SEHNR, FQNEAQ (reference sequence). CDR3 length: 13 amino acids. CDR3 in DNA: TGTGCCAGCAGCTTAGCAGGCAGCAATGAGCAGTTCTTC. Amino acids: CASSLAGSNEQFF.

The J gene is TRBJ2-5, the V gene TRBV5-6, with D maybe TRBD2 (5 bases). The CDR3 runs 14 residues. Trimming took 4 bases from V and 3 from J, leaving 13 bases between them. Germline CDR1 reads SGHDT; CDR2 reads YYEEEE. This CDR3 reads CASSNVRGEETQYF. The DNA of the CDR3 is TGTGCCAGCAGCAACGTACGGGGTGAAGAGACCCAGTACTTC.

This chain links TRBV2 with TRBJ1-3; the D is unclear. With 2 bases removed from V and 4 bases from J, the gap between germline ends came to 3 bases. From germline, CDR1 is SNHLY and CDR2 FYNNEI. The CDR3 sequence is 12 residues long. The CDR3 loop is CASSERGNTIYF. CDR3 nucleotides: TGTGCCAGCAGTGAAAGGGGAAACACCATATATTTT.

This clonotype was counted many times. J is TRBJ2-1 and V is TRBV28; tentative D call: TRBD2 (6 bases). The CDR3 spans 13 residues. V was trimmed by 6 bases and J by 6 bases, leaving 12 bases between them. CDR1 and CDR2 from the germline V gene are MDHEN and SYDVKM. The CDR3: CASSPGTVNEQFF. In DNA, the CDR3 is TGTGCCAGCAGCCCCGGGACTGTCAATGAGCAGTTCTTC. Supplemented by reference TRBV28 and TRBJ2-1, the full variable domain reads DVKVTQSSRYLVKRTGEKVFLECVQDMDHENMFWYRQDPGLGLRLIYFSYDVKMKEKGDIPEGYSVSREKKERFSLILESASTNQTSMYLCASSPGTVNEQFFGPGTRLTVL.

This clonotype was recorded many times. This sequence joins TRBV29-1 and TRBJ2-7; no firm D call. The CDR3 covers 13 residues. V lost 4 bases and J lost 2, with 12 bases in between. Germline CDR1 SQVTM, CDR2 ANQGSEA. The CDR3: CSVGTDRAYEQYF. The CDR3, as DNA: TGCAGCGTTGGAACAGATCGAGCCTACGAGCAGTACTTC.

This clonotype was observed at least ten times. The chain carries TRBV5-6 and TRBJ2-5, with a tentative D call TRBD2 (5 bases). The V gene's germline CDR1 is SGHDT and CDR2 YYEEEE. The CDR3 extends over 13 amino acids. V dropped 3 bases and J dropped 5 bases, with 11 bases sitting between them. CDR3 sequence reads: CASSWTPPETQYF. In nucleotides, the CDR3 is TGTGCCAGCAGCTGGACTCCGCCGGAGACCCAGTACTTC.

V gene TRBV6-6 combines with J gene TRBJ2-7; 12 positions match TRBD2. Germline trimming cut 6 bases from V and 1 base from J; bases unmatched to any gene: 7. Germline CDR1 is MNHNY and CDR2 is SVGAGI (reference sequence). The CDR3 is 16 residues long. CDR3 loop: CASSLTSGGLSYEQYF. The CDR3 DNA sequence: TGTGCCAGCAGCCTCACTAGCGGGGGGCTGTCCTACGAGCAGTACTTC.

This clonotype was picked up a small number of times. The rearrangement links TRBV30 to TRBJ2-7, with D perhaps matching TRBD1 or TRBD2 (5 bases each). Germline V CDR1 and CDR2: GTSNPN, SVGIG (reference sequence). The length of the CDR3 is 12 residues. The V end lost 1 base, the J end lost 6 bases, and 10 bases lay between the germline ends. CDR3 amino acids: CAWSGTRGEQYF. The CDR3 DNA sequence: TGTGCCTGGAGTGGTACGAGGGGCGAGCAGTACTTC. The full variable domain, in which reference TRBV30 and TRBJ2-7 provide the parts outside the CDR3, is SQTIHQWPATLVQPVGSPLSLECTVEGTSNPNLYWYRQAAGRGLQLLFYSVGIGQISSEVPQNLSASRPQDRQFILSSKKLLLSDSGFYLCAWSGTRGEQYFGPGTRLTVT.

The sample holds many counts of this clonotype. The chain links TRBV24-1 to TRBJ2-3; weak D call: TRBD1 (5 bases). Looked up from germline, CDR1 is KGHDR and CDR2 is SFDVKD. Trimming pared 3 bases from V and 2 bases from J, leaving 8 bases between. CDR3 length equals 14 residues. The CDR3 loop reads CATSDTGTTDTQYF. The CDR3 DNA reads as TGTGCCACCAGTGATACAGGAACCACAGATACGCAGTATTTT.

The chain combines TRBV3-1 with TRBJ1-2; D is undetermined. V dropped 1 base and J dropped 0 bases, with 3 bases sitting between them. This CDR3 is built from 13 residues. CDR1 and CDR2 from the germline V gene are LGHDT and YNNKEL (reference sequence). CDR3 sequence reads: CASSQGSNYGYTF. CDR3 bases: TGTGCCAGCAGCCAAGGTTCTAACTATGGCTACACCTTC. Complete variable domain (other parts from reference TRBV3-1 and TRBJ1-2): DTAVSQTPKYLVTQMGNDKSIKCEQNLGHDTMYWYKQDSKKFLKIMFSYNNKELIINETVPNRFSPKSPDKAHLNLHINSLELGDSAVYFCASSQGSNYGYTFGSGTRLTVV.

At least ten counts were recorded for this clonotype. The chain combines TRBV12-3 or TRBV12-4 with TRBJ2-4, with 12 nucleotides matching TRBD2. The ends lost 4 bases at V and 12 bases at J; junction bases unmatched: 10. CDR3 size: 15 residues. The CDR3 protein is CASSSSGGAKVDQYF. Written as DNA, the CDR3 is TGTGCCAGCAGTTCTAGCGGGGGGGCAAAAGTCGATCAGTACTTC.

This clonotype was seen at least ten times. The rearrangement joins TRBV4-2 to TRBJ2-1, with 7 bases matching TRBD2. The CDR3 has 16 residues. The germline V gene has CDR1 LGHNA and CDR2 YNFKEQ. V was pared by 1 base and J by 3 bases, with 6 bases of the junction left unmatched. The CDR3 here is CASSQGGGSNYNEQFF. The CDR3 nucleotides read TGTGCCAGCAGCCAAGGGGGAGGGAGTAACTACAATGAGCAGTTCTTC.

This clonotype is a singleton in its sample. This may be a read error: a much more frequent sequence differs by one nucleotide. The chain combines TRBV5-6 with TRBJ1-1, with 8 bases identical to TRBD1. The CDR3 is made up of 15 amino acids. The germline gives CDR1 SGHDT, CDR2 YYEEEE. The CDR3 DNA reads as TGTGCCAGCATCTTGGTCCCAGGGGGCTATACTGAAGCTTTCTTT. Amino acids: CASILVPGGYTEAFF.

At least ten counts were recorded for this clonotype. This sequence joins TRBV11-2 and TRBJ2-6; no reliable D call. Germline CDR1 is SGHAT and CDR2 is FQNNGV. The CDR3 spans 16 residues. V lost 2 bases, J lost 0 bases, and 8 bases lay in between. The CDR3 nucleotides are TGTGCCAGCAGCTTAAGTGGAGCCTCTGGGGCCAACGTCCTGACTTTC. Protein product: CASSLSGASGANVLTF. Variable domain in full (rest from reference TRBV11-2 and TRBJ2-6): EAGVAQSPRYKIIEKRQSVAFWCNPISGHATLYWYQQILGQGPKLLIQFQNNGVVDDSQLPKDRFSAERLKGVDSTLKIQPAKLEDSAVYLCASSLSGASGANVLTFGAGSRLTVL.

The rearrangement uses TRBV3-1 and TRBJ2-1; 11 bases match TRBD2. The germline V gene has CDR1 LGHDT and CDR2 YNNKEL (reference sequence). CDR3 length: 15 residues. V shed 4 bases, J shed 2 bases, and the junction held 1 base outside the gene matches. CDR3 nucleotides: TGTGCCAGCAGCCCTAGCGGGGGGACCTACAATGAGCAGTTCTTC. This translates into CASSPSGGTYNEQFF.

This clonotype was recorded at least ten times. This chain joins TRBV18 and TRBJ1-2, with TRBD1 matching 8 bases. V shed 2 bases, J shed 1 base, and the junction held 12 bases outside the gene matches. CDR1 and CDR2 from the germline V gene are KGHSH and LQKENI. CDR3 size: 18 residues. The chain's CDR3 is CASSPDWTQGALNYGYTF. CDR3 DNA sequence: TGTGCCAGCTCACCAGACTGGACCCAGGGGGCACTTAACTATGGCTACACCTTC. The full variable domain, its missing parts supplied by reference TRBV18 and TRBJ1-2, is NAGVMQNPRHLVRRRGQEARLRCSPMKGHSHVYWYRQLPEEGLKFMVYLQKENIIDESGMPKERFSAEFPKEGPSILRIQQVVRGDSAAYFCASSPDWTQGALNYGYTFGSGTRLTVV.

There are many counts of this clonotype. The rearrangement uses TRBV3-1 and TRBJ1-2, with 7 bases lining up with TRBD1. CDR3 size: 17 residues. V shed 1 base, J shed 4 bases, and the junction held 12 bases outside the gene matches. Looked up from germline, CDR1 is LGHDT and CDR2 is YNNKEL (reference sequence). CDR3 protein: CASSQVTSGGGGYGYTF. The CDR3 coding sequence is TGTGCCAGCAGCCAAGTTACCTCAGGGGGAGGGGGCTATGGCTACACCTTC.

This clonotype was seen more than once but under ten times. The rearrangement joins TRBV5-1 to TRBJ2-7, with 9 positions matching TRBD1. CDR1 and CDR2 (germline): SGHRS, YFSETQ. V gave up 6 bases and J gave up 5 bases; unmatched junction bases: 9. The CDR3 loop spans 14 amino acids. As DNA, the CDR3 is TGCGCCAGCACCCTACTGGACAGGGGCGACGAGCAGTACTTC. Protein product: CASTLLDRGDEQYF. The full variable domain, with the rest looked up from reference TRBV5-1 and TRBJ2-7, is KAGVTQTPRYLIKTRGQQVTLSCSPISGHRSVSWYQQTPGQGLQFLFEYFSETQRNKGNFPGRFSGRQFSNSRSEMNVSTLELGDSALYLCASTLLDRGDEQYFGPGTRLTVT.

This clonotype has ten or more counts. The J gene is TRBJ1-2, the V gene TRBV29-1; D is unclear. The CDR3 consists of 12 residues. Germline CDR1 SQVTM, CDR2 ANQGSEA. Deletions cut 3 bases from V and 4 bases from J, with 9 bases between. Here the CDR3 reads CSVERQGYGYTF. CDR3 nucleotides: TGCAGCGTTGAGAGACAAGGCTATGGCTACACCTTC.

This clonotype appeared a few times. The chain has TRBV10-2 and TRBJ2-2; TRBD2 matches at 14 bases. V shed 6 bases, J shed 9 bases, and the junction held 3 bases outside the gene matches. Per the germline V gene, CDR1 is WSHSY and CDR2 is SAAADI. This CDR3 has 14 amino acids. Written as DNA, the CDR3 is TGCGCCAGCAGCGGGACTAGCGGGGGCCGGGAGCTGTTTTTT. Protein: CASSGTSGGRELFF.

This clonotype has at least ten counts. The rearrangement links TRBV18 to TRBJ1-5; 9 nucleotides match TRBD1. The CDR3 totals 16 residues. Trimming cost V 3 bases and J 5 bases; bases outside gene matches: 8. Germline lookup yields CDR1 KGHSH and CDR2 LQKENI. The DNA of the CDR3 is TGTGCCAGCTCACCGGACAGGGGTCAGGGTGATCAGCCCCAGCATTTT. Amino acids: CASSPDRGQGDQPQHF.

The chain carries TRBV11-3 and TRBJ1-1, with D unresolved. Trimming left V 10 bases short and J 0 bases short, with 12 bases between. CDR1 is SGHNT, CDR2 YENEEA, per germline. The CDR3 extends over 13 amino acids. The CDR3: CATLPPMNTEAFF. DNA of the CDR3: TGTGCCACCCTCCCCCCCATGAACACTGAAGCTTTCTTT.

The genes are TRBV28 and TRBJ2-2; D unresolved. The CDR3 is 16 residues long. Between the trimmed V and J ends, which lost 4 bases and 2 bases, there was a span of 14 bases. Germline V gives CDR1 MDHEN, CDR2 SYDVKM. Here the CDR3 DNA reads TGTGCCAGCAGTTGGGGAACCGGGCTAAACACCGGGGAGCTGTTTTTT. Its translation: CASSWGTGLNTGELFF.

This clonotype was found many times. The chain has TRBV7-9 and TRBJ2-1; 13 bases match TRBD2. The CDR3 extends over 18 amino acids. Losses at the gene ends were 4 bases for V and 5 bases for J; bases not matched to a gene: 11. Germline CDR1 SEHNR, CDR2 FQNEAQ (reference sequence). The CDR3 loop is CASSSPAGLAGVDNEQFF. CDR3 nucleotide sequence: TGTGCCAGCAGCTCCCCGGCCGGACTAGCGGGGGTGGACAATGAGCAGTTCTTC. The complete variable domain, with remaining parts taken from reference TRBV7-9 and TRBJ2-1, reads DTGVSQNPRHKITKRGQNVTFRCDPISEHNRLYWYRQTLGQGPEFLTYFQNEAQLEKSRLLSDRFSAERPKGSFSTLEIQRTEQGDSAMYLCASSSPAGLAGVDNEQFFGPGTRLTVL.

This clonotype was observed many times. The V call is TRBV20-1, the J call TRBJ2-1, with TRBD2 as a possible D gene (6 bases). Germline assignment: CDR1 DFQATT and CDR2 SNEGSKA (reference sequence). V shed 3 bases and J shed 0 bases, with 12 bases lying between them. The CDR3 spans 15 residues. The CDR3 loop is CSARRDSHSYNEQFF. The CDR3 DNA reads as TGCAGTGCTAGGAGGGACTCCCACTCCTACAATGAGCAGTTCTTC.